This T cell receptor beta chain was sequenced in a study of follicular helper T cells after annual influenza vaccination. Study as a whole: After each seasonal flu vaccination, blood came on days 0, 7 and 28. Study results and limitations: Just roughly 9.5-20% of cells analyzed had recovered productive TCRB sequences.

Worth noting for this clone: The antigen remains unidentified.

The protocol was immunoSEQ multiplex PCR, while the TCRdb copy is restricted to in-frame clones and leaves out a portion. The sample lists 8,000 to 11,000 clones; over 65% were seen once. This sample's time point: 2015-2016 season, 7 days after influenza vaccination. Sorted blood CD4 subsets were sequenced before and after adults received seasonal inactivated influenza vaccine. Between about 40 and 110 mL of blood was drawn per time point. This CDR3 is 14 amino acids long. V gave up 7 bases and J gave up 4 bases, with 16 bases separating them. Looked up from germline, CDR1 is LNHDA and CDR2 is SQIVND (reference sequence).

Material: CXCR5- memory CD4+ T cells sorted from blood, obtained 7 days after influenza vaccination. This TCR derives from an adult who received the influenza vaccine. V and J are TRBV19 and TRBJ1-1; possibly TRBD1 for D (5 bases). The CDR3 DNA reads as TGTGCCAGTACAAACTGGGGGGGACGCACTGAAGCTTTCTTT. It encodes CASTNWGGRTEAFF.